This T cell receptor beta chain emerged from a study of post-analysis software for immune sequencing data. The overall study: Relapsing-remitting, secondary progressive and progressive-relapsing multiple sclerosis courses were included.

Of note for this clonotype: Its target is unknown.

Study outcomes and limitations: Multiple sclerosis patients had significantly lower normalized Chao1 diversity than controls. Five or six TRBV segments, including TRBV5-6, TRBV5-1 and TRBV20-1, were more frequent in patients than controls. Same-batch preparations were strongly co-clustered by F measure.

The TCR beta cDNA libraries contained unique molecular identifiers. When 1 to 10 million T cells were used, they gave some 540,000 cDNA molecules. TCRdb independently ran MiXCR on the PCR reads; one entry per CDR3 protein. The sample yields 750,000 to 950,000 distinct CDR3 sequences, about 53% seen once. V lost 5 bases, J lost 5 bases, and 13 bases lay in between. The V gene's germline CDR1 is SGHDT and CDR2 YYEEEE. CDR3 length: 13 residues. V and J are TRBV5-6 and TRBJ2-5; D perhaps matches TRBD2 (6 bases). The origin of this receptor is a girl aged 10 to 17 with multiple sclerosis. The material sequenced was blood. The CDR3 nucleotides are TGTGCCAGCAGGGGGGGACCACGGGAGACCCAGTACTTC. This gives the protein CASRGGPRETQYF.